One sample yielded the 3 T cell receptor beta chains listed below, sequenced in a study of blood T cell repertoires in COVID-19. Here immunoSEQ multiplex PCR was the method, and the copy in TCRdb shows in-frame clones only, minus some. The data hold about 37,000 clones, with 65% to 85% observed a single time. Source material: peripheral blood. The receptors were gathered from a man aged 65 to 79 with COVID-19, enrolled during active disease.

In the case of this clone: The identical CDR3 is also encoded by other nucleotide sequences in the sample. The rearrangement links TRBV9 to TRBJ2-5, with unresolved D. The CDR3 consists of 14 residues. Germline V gene sequence: CDR1 SGDLS, CDR2 YYNGEE. The ends were cut back, 0 bases at V and 1 base at J, with 7 bases in the middle. The CDR3 loop is CASSVGSVQETQYF. For the CDR3, the DNA is TGTGCCAGCAGCGTAGGCAGCGTCCAAGAGACCCAGTACTTC.

V usage is TRBV6-1 and J usage is TRBJ1-3; D gene unclear. CDR1 and CDR2 from the germline V gene are MNHNS and SASEGT. V lost 3 bases, J lost 0 bases, and 9 bases lay in between. CDR3 length: 15 amino acids. CDR3 protein: CASSEAVRSGNTIYF. In DNA, the CDR3 is TGTGCCAGCAGTGAGGCAGTTCGCTCTGGAAACACCATATATTTT.

This chain uses TRBV9 with TRBJ1-1; D is uncertain. The CDR3 contains 15 residues. The germline gives CDR1 SGDLS, CDR2 YYNGEE. Trimming stripped 4 bases from V and 1 base from J, with 14 bases between. Here the CDR3 reads CASSPEGIGNTEAFF. Written as DNA, the CDR3 is TGTGCCAGCAGCCCGGAGGGAATTGGGAACACTGAAGCTTTCTTT.